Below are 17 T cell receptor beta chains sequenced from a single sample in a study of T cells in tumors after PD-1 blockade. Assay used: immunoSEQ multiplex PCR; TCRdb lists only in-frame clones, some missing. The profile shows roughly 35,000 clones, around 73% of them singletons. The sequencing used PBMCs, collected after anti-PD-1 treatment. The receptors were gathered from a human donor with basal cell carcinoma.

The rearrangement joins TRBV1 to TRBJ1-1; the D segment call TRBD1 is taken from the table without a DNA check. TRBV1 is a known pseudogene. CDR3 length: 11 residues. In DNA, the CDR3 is TGCACCCAAGGGGGGAACACTGAAGCTTTCTTT. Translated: CTQGGNTEAFF.

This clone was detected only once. CDR3 region: CASSPGEAGELFF. In nucleotides, the CDR3 is TGCGCCAGCAGCCCGGGGGAAGCCGGGGAGCTGTTTTTT. The chain couples TRBV5-1 to TRBJ2-2, with a weak D call TRBD2 (6 bases). Per germline, CDR1 SGHRS and CDR2 YFSETQ. The CDR3 has 13 residues. V lost 4 bases to trimming and J lost 6 bases, with 10 bases between them.

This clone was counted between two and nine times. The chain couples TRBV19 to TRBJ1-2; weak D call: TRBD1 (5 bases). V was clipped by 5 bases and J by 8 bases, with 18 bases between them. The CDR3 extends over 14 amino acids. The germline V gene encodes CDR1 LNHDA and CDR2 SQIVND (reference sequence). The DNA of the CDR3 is TGTGCCAGTAGTGGCCCAGGGCAGTGGGAGGGCTACACCTTC. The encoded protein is CASSGPGQWEGYTF.

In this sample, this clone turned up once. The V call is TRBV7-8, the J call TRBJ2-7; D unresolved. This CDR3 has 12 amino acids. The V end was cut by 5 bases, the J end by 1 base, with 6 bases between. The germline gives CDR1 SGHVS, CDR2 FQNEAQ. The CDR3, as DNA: TGTGCCAGCAGCCCCGGATCCTACGAGCAGTACTTC. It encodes CASSPGSYEQYF.

CDR3 sequence reads: CASSEHRNGYTF. The CDR3 DNA sequence: TGTGCCAGCAGTGAGCATCGTAATGGCTACACCTTC. The chain combines TRBV6-4 with TRBJ1-2; D is undetermined. The CDR3 length is 12 residues. V was shortened by 3 bases and J by 6 bases, with 8 bases between the two germline ends. Germline V CDR1 and CDR2: MRHNA, SNTAGT.

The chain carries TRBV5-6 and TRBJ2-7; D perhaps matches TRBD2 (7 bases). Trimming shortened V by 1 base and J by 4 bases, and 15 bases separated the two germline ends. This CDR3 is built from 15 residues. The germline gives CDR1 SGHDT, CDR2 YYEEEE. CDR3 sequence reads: CASSLKRGGRYEQYF. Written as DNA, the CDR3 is TGTGCCAGCAGCTTGAAGAGGGGGGGCAGGTACGAGCAGTACTTC.

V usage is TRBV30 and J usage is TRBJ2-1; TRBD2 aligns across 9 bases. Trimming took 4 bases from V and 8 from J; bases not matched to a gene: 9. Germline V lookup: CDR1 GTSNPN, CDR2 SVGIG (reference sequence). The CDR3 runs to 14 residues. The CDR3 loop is CAWNPSGIRDEQFF. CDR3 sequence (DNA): TGTGCCTGGAATCCTAGCGGGATTAGGGATGAGCAGTTCTTC. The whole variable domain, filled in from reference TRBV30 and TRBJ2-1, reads SQTIHQWPATLVQPVGSPLSLECTVEGTSNPNLYWYRQAAGRGLQLLFYSVGIGQISSEVPQNLSASRPQDRQFILSSKKLLLSDSGFYLCAWNPSGIRDEQFFGPGTRLTVL.

The CDR3 DNA follows: TGTGCCAGCAGCCAAGGACTAGGTTTATACGAGCAGTACTTC. It translates to CASSQGLGLYEQYF. The V call is TRBV3-1 (or the pseudogene TRBV3-2), the J call TRBJ2-7; D might be TRBD2 (6 bases). CDR1 is LGHDT, CDR2 YNNKEL, per germline (reference sequence). With 1 base removed from V and 4 bases from J, the gap between germline ends came to 11 bases. The CDR3 runs to 14 residues.

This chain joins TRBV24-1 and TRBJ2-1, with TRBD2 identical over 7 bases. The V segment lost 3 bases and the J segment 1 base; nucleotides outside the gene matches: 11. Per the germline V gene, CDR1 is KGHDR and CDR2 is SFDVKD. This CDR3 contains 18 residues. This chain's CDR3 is CATSDTLGGGVSYNEQFF. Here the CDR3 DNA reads TGTGCCACCAGTGATACCCTGGGGGGGGGAGTTTCCTACAATGAGCAGTTCTTC.

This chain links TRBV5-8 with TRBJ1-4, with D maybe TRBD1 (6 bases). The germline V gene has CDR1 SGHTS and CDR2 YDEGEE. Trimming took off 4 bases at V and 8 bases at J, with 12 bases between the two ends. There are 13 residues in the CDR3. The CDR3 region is CASSGGLNEKLFF. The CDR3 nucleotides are TGTGCCAGCAGCGGGGGCTTAAACGAAAAACTGTTTTTT.

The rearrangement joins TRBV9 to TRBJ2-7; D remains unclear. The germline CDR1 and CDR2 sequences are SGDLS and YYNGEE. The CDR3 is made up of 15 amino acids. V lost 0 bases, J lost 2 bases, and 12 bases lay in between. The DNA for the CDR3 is TGTGCCAGCAGCGTAGAGGTGGGAACAGCCTACGAGCAGTACTTC. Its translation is CASSVEVGTAYEQYF.

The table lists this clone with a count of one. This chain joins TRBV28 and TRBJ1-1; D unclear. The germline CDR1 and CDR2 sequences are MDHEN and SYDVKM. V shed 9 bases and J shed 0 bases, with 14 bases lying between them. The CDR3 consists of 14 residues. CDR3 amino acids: CASFLGRLNTEAFF. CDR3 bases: TGTGCCAGTTTCCTAGGACGGTTGAACACTGAAGCTTTCTTT.

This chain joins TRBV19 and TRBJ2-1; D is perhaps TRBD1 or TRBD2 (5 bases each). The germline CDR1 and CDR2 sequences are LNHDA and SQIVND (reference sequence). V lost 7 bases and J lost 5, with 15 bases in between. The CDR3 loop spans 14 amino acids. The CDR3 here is CASTKRGTDNEQFF. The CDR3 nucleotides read TGTGCCAGTACCAAGCGAGGGACCGACAATGAGCAGTTCTTC.

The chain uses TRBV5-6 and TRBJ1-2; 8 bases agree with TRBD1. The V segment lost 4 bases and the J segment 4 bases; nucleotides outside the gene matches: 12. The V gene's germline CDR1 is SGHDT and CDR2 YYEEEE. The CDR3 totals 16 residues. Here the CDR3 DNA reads TGTGCCAGCAGCGGGCCCGGACAGGGAGGGGGCTATGGCTACACCTTC. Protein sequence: CASSGPGQGGGYGYTF.

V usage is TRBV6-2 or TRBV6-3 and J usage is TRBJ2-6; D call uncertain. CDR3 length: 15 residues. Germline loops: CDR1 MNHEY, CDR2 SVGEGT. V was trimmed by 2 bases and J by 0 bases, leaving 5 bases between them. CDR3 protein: CASSYGYSGANVLTF. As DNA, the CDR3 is TGTGCCAGCAGTTACGGGTACTCTGGGGCCAACGTCCTGACTTTC.

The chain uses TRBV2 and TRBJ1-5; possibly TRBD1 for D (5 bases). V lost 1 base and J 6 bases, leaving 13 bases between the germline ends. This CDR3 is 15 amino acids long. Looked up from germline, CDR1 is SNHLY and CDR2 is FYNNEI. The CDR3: CASSEGVGGSQPQHF. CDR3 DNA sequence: TGTGCCAGCAGTGAAGGGGTTGGGGGGAGTCAGCCCCAGCATTTT.

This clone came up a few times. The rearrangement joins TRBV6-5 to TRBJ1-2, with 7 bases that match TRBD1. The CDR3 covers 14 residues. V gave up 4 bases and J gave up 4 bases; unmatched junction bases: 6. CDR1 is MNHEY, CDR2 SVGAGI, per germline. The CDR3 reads CASSSGTAFYGYTF. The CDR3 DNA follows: TGTGCCAGCAGTTCCGGGACAGCGTTCTATGGCTACACCTTC.